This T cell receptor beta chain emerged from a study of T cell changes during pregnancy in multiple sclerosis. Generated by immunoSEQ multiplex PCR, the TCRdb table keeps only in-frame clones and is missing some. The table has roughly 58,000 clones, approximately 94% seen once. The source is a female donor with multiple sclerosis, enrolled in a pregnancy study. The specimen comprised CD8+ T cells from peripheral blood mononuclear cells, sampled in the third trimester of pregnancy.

The CDR3 region has the DNA TGCAGCGAGAGGCTAGCGCTATACAATGAGCAGTTCTTC. The encoded protein is CSERLALYNEQFF. The gene calls are TRBV29-1 and TRBJ2-1; D might be TRBD2 (6 bases). The length of the CDR3 is 13 residues. Trimming took 7 bases from V and 4 from J, leaving 14 bases between them. In germline, CDR1 is SQVTM, CDR2 ANQGSEA.